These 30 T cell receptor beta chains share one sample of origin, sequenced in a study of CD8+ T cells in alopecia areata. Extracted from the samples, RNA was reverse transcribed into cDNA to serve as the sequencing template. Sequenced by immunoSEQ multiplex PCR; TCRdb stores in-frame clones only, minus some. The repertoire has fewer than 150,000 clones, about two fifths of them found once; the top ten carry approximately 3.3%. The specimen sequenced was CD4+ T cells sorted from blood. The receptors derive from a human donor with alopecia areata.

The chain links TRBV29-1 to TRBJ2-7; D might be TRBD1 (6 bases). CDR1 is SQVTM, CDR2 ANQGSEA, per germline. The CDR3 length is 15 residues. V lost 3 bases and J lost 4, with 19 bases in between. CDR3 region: CSVDGAGGPRYEQYF. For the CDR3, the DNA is TGCAGCGTTGACGGAGCTGGGGGCCCGAGGTACGAGCAGTACTTC.

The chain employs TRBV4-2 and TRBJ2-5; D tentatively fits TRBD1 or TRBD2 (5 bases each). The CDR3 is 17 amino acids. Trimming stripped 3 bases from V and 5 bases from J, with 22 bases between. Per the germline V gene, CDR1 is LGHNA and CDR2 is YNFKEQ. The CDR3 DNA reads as TGTGCCAGCAGCCACTTTGGTCTAGCAGGGCAAAGGGAGACCCAGTACTTC. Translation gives CASSHFGLAGQRETQYF.

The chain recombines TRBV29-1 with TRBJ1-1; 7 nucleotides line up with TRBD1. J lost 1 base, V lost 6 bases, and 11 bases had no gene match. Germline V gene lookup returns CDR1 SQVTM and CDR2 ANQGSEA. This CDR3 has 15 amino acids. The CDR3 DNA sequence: TGCAGCGTGGGACGGACAGGCCGACCGAACACTGAAGCTTTCTTT. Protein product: CSVGRTGRPNTEAFF.

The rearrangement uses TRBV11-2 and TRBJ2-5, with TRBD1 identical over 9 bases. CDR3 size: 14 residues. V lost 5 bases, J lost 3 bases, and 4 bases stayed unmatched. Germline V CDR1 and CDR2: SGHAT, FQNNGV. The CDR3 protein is CASSRGQGKETQYF. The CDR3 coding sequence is TGTGCCAGCAGCCGGGGACAGGGTAAAGAGACCCAGTACTTC.

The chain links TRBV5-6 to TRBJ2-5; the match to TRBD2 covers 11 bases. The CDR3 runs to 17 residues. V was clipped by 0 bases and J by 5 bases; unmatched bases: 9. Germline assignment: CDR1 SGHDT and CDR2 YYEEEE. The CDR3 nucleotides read TGTGCCAGCAGCTTGGGGCTAGCGGGGGGTCGTTCCGAGACCCAGTACTTC. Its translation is CASSLGLAGGRSETQYF.

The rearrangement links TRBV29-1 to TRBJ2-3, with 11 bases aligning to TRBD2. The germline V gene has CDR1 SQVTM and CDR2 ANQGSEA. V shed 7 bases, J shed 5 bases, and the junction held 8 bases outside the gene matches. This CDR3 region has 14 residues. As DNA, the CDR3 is TGCAGCGCTTATACTAGCGGGAGAGGAGATACGCAGTATTTT. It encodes CSAYTSGRGDTQYF.

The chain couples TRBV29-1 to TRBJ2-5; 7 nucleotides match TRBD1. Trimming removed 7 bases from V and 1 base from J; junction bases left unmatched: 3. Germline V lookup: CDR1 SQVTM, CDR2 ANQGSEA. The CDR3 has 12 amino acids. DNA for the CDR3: TGCAGCGCTGGGACAGTCCAAGAGACCCAGTACTTC. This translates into CSAGTVQETQYF.

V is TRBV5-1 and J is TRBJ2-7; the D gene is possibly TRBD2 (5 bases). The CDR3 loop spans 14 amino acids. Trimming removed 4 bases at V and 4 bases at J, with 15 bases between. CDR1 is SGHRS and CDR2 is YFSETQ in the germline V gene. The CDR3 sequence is CASSLYDGDYEQYF. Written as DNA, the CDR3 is TGCGCCAGCAGCCTCTATGACGGGGATTACGAGCAGTACTTC. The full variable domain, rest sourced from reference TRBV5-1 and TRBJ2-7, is KAGVTQTPRYLIKTRGQQVTLSCSPISGHRSVSWYQQTPGQGLQFLFEYFSETQRNKGNFPGRFSGRQFSNSRSEMNVSTLELGDSALYLCASSLYDGDYEQYFGPGTRLTVT.

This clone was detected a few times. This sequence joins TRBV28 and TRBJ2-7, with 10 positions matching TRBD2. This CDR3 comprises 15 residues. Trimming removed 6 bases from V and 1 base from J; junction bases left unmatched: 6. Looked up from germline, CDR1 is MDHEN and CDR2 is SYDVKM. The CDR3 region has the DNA TGTGCCAGCAGCTCCGGACTAGCGGATTCCTACGAGCAGTACTTC. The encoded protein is CASSSGLADSYEQYF.

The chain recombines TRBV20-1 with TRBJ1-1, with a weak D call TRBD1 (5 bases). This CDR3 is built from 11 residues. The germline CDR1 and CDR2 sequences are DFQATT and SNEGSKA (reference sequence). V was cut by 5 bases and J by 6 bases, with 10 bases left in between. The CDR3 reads CSAHRRAEAFF. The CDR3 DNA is TGCAGTGCTCACAGGCGCGCTGAAGCTTTCTTT.

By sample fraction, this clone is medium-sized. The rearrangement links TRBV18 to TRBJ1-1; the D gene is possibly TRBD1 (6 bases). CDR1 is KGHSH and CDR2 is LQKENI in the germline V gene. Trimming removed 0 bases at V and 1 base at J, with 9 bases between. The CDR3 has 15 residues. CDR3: CASSPPKTGNTEAFF. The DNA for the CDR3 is TGTGCCAGCTCACCACCCAAGACAGGGAACACTGAAGCTTTCTTT.

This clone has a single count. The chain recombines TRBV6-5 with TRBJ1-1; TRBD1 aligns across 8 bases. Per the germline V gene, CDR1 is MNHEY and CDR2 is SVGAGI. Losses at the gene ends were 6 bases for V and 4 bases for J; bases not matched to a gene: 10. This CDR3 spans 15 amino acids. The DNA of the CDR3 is TGTGCCAGCAGCTCCGTGGACAGGGAGGGCACTGAAGCTTTCTTT. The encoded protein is CASSSVDREGTEAFF.

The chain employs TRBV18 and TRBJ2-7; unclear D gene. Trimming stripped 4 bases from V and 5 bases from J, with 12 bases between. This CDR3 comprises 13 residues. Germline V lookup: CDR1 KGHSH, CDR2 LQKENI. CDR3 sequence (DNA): TGTGCCAGCTCACTTCCTGGCGAAGACGAGCAGTACTTC. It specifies CASSLPGEDEQYF.

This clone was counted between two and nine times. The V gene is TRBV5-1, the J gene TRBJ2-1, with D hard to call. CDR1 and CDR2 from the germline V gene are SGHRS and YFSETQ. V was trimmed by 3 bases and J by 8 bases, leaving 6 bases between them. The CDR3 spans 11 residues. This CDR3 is CASSYSHEQFF. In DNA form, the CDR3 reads TGCGCCAGCAGCTATAGCCATGAGCAGTTCTTC.

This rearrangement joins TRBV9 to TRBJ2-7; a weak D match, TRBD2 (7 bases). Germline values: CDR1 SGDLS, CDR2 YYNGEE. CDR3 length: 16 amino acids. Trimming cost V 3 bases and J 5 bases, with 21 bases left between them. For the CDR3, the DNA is TGTGCCAGCAGCGCCCTGAGGGGGACTAAGCTCGACGAGCAGTACTTC. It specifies CASSALRGTKLDEQYF.

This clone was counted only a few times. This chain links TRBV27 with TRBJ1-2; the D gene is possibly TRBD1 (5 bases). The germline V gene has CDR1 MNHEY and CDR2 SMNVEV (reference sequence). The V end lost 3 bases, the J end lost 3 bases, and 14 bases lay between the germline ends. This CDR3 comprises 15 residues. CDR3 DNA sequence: TGTGCCAGCAGTTTCGGAGTGGACACCTACTATGGCTACACCTTC. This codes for CASSFGVDTYYGYTF.

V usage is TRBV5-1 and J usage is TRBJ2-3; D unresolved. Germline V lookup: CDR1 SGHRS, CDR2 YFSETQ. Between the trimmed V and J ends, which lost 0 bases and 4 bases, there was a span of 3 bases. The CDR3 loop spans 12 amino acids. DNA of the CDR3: TGCGCCAGCAGCTTGGAGGCAGATACGCAGTATTTT. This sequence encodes CASSLEADTQYF.

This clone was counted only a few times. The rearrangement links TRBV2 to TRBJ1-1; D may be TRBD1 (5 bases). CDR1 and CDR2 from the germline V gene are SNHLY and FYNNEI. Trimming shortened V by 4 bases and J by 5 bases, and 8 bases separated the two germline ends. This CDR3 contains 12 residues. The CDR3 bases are TGTGCCAGCAGTGCAGGGAGGACTGAAGCTTTCTTT. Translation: CASSAGRTEAFF.

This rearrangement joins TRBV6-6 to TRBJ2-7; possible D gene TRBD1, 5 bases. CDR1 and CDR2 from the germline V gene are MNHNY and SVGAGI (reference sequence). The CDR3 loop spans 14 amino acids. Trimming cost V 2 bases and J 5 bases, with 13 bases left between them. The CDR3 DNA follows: TGTGCCAGCAGTTACCCAGGGTATCAGCACGAGCAGTACTTC. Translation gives CASSYPGYQHEQYF.

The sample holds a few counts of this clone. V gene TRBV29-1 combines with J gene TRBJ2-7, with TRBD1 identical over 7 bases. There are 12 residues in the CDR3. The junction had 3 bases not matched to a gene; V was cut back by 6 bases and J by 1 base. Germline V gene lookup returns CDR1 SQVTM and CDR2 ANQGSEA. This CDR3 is CSVGTVSYEQYF. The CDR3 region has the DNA TGCAGCGTGGGGACAGTTTCCTACGAGCAGTACTTC.

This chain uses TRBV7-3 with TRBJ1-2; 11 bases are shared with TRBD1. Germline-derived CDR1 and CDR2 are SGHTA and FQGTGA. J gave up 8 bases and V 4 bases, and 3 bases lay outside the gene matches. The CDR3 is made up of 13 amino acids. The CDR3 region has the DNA TGTGCCAGCAGCTCGGACAGGGGGCTGGGCTACACCTTC. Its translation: CASSSDRGLGYTF.

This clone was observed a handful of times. The CDR3 nucleotides are TGTGCCTGGGGCAGACGACAAGAGACCCAGTACTTC. Translation: CAWGRRQETQYF. The gene calls are TRBV30 and TRBJ2-5; D gene uncertain. Germline CDR1 and CDR2: GTSNPN and SVGIG (reference sequence). Trimming left V 5 bases short and J 2 bases short, with 9 bases between. The CDR3 loop spans 12 amino acids.

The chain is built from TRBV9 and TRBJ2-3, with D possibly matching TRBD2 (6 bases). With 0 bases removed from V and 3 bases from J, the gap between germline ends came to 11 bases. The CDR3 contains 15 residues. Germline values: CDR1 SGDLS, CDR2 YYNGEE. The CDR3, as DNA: TGTGCCAGCAGCGTAGTCGGCGGGGCTACAGATACGCAGTATTTT. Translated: CASSVVGGATDTQYF. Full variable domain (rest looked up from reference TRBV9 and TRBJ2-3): DSGVTQTPKHLITATGQRVTLRCSPRSGDLSVYWYQQSLDQGLQFLIQYYNGEERAKGNILERFSAQQFPDLHSELNLSSLELGDSALYFCASSVVGGATDTQYFGPGTRLTVL.

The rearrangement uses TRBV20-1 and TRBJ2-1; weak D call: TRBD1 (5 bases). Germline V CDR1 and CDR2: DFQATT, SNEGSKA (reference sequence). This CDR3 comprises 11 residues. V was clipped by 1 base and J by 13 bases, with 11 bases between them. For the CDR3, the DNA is TGCAGTGCTAGAGCATCGACAGAACAGTTCTTC. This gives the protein CSARASTEQFF.

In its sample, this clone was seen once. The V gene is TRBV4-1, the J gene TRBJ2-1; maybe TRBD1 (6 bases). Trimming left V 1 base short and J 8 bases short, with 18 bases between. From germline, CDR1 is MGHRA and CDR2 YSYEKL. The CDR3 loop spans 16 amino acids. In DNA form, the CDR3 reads TGCGCCAGCAGCCAAGCGACAGAACGCGAGGGGGATGAGCAGTTCTTC. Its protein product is CASSQATEREGDEQFF.

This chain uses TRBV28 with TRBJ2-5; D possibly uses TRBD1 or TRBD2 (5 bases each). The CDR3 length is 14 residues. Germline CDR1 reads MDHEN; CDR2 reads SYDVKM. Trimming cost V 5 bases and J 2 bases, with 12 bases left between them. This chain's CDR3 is CASSGTSPQETQYF. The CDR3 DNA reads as TGTGCCAGCAGTGGGACCTCCCCTCAAGAGACCCAGTACTTC.

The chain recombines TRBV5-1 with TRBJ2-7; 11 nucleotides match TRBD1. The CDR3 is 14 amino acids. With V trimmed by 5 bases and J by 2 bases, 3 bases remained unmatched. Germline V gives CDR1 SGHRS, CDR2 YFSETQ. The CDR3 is CASSGQGATYEQYF. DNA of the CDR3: TGCGCCAGCAGTGGACAGGGGGCAACCTACGAGCAGTACTTC.

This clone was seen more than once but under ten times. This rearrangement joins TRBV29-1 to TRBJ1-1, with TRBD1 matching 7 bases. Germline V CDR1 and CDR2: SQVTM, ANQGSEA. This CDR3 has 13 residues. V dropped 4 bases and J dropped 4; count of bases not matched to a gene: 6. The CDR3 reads CSVVTGVGTEAFF. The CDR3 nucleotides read TGCAGCGTTGTAACAGGGGTGGGCACTGAAGCTTTCTTT.

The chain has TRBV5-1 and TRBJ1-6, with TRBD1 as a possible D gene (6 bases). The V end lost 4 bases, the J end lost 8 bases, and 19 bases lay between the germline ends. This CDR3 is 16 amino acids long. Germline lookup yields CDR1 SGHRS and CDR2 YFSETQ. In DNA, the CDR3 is TGCGCCAGCAGCCTCCGCCCGACAGGAGTGGATTCACCCCTCCACTTT. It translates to CASSLRPTGVDSPLHF.

CDR3 sequence reads: CASSIKDSYGYTF. In DNA, the CDR3 is TGTGCCAGTAGTATAAAAGATTCCTATGGCTACACCTTC. V is TRBV19 and J is TRBJ1-2; D call uncertain. The CDR3 runs to 13 residues. V dropped 2 bases and J dropped 4 bases, with 8 bases sitting between them. Germline V gene lookup returns CDR1 LNHDA and CDR2 SQIVND (reference sequence).